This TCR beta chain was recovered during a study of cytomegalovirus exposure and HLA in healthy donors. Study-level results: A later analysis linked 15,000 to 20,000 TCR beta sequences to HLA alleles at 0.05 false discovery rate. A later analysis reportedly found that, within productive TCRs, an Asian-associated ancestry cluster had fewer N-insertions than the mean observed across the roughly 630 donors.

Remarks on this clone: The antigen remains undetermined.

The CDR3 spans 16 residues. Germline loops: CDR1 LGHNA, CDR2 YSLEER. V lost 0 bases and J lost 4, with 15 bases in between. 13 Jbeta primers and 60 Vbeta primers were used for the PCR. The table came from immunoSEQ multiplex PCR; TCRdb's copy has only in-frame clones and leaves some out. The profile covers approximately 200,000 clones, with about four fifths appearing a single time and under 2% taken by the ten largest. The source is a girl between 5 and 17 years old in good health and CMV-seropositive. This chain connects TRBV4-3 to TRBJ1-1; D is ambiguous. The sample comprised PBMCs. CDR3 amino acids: CASSQDWWTAGTEAFF. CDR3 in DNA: TGCGCCAGCAGCCAAGATTGGTGGACCGCGGGCACTGAAGCTTTCTTT.